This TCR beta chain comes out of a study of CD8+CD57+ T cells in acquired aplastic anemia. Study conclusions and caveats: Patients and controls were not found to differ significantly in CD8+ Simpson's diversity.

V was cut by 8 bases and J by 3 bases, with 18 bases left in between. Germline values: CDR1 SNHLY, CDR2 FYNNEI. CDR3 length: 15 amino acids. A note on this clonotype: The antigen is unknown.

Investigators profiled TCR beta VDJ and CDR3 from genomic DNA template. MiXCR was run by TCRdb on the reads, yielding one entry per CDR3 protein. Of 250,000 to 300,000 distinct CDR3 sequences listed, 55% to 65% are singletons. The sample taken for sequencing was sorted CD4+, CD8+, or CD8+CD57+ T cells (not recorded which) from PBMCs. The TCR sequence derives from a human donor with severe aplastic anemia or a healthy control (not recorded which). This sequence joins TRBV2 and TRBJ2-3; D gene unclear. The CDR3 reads CASEKNPLSTDTQYF. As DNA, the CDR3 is TGTGCCAGCGAAAAGAACCCCCTATCGACAGATACGCAGTATTTT.